This T cell receptor beta chain appears in the sequencing data of a study of blood T cell repertoires in COVID-19 (TCRdb year 2020). Background on the whole study: Samples from collaborators originated in the United States, Italy and Spain and spanned both the acute and convalescent phases of COVID-19. The prospective study material was composed of cDNA or gDNA derived from T cells, B-cell-depleted T cells, or PBMCs. Deeply sampled blood TCRbeta repertoires from subjects exposed to, actively infected with, or recovered from COVID-19 were included in the dataset. The repertoires were released in a freely available public database intended as a resource for research on the immune response to SARS-CoV-2. The samples were drawn from the first 160 participants of the ongoing ImmuneRACE study and from 1,254 subjects provided by 6 global collaborators. Nearly every sample came with metadata listing a de-identified subject ID, COVID-19 status, age in years and sex. Where available, HLA class I and class II types were obtained from metadata supplied by the sample provider rather than from assay-based typing. The research as a whole found: The amount of clinical and demographic metadata varied by source and participant and was provided uncurated.

TCRbeta CDR3 regions were amplified from genomic DNA by means of the immunoSEQ Assay, a bias-controlled multiplex PCR. Under the source paper's analysis protocol: Nucleated cell counts per sample were estimated from amplification of reference gene primers within the assay. To quantify the absolute abundance of each unique TCRbeta CDR3 rearrangement, sequence reads were collapsed and filtered. For each sample, productive Simpson clonality was calculated as the square root of Simpson's diversity index over productive rearrangements. In its TCRdb copy, this immuneACCESS table keeps in-frame sequences only and misses some clones. Where compared with another copy, unresolved V genes explain less than half of these, and the others have no known cause. V and J calls and clone size are as listed in that table; D and trimming were resolved from the DNA. The table for this sample lists about 180,000 clones; less than 90% of them were counted only once. The ten largest clones represent about a fifth of the sample.

According to the germline V gene, CDR1 reads SGHTA and CDR2 reads FQGNSA. Trimming at the junction amounts to 4 bases on V and 5 bases on J, and the germline ends lie 17 bases apart. From the cysteine up to the phenylalanine, the CDR3 has a length of 15 residues. CDR3 DNA only is kept here, 45 bases in frame from base 1. With respect to this clone: Its antigen is still unknown. Per-base qualities were not stored, and no clone one base away is much larger.

Each collaborating institution followed its own protocols to collect whole blood in K2EDTA tubes. For TCRbeta analysis, collaborator samples were shipped as frozen whole blood, as isolated PBMCs, or as DNA extracted from either sample type. The origin of this receptor is a man between 65 and 85 years old with active or convalescent COVID-19. The sequence joins TRBV7-2 to TRBJ2-5, with a tentative D gene TRBD2 over 6 matching bases. The material sequenced was peripheral blood. The base sequence is TGTGCCAGCAGCTCAGACTGGGGACTGGGTGAGACCCAGTACTTC. This encodes CASSSDWGLGETQYF.